What follows are 30 T cell receptor beta chains derived from one specimen sequenced in a study of persistence of HIV-infected CD4 T cells. No antigens are known for them. This was the immunoSEQ version 4 assay in survey mode. The table came from immunoSEQ multiplex PCR; TCRdb's copy has only in-frame clones and leaves some out. The sample shows 35,000 or so clones, over 75% of them seen only once. Overlapping HIV-1 Gag 15-mer peptides at 0.95 to 1 ug per peptide per mL were used. Sorted nonresponding memory CD4+ T cells were CD40L-negative, CD69-negative, CD45RO-high. The sequencing used cultured CD4+ T cells from PBMCs, collected from a patient who received antiretroviral therapy. These receptor sequences come from an adult with HIV. The donor label of this sample is uncertain.

V gene TRBV3-1 (or the pseudogene TRBV3-2) combines with J gene TRBJ1-1; possible D gene TRBD1, 5 bases. CDR3 length: 14 residues. Trimming shortened V by 6 bases and J by 9 bases, and 20 bases separated the two germline ends. Per germline, CDR1 LGHDT and CDR2 YNNKEL (reference sequence). CDR3 in amino acids: CASSYGGRGLKAFF. In nucleotides, the CDR3 is TGTGCCAGCAGTTACGGGGGAAGAGGCCTGAAAGCTTTCTTT.

The chain recombines TRBV7-9 with TRBJ1-1; possibly TRBD1 for D (5 bases). Germline V gives CDR1 SEHNR, CDR2 FQNEAQ (reference sequence). This CDR3 spans 13 amino acids. With 5 bases removed from V and 4 bases from J, the gap between germline ends came to 11 bases. This CDR3 is CASSVHGGTEAFF. The CDR3 DNA reads TGTGCCAGCAGCGTTCACGGGGGCACTGAAGCTTTCTTT.

This clone turned up a few times. The rearrangement links TRBV7-2 to TRBJ2-7, with TRBD2 identical over 11 bases. There are 13 residues in the CDR3. V was clipped by 3 bases and J by 6 bases; unmatched bases: 1. CDR1 SGHTA and CDR2 FQGNSA come from the germline V gene. CDR3 nucleotide sequence: TGTGCCAGCAGCTTTAGCGGGGGGGCCGAGCAGTACTTC. It encodes CASSFSGGAEQYF.

The chain employs TRBV5-5 and TRBJ2-3; TRBD2 is a possible D gene (7 bases). V lost 4 bases and J lost 1, with 13 bases in between. CDR1 is SGHKS, CDR2 YYEKEE, per germline (reference sequence). CDR3 size: 15 residues. CDR3 sequence (DNA): TGTGCCAGCAGCACTCGCGGGGGCCGCACAGATACGCAGTATTTT. This codes for CASSTRGGRTDTQYF.

The gene calls are TRBV6-1 and TRBJ1-2, with D tentatively TRBD1 (5 bases). The CDR3 spans 13 residues. The germline V and J ends were trimmed by 3 bases and 4 bases, with 9 bases remaining between them. Per the germline V gene, CDR1 is MNHNS and CDR2 is SASEGT. The CDR3 spells CASSEGQLYGYTF. For the CDR3, the DNA is TGTGCCAGCAGTGAGGGGCAGCTCTATGGCTACACCTTC.

The chain recombines TRBV7-8 with TRBJ2-7; TRBD1 is a possible D gene (6 bases). V was pared by 6 bases and J by 3 bases, with 27 bases between. The CDR3 has 18 amino acids. The V gene's germline CDR1 is SGHVS and CDR2 FQNEAQ. The CDR3 DNA sequence: TGTGCCAGCAGTACCCTCTACTTTGAACAGGGTTCTAACTACGAGCAGTACTTC. Translation gives CASSTLYFEQGSNYEQYF.

V gene TRBV11-2 combines with J gene TRBJ2-2; 10 nucleotides match TRBD1. The CDR3 is 18 residues long. Germline lookup yields CDR1 SGHAT and CDR2 FQNNGV. Trimming at V came to 5 bases and at J to 4 bases, leaving 13 bases not matched to a gene. The CDR3 region is CASSAAIGQGESTGELFF. Here the CDR3 DNA reads TGTGCCAGCAGCGCCGCGATCGGACAGGGGGAGAGCACCGGGGAGCTGTTTTTT.

V is TRBV5-1 and J is TRBJ1-1; D is perhaps TRBD1 (5 bases). The CDR3 sequence is 15 residues long. The V gene's germline CDR1 is SGHRS and CDR2 YFSETQ. Trimming removed 0 bases at V and 1 base at J, with 10 bases between. The CDR3 loop reads CASSLESGRNTEAFF. The CDR3 nucleotides are TGCGCCAGCAGCTTGGAGTCAGGGAGGAACACTGAAGCTTTCTTT.

As for this clone: An end of the junction does not agree with germline; a read error may underlie this. V is TRBV3-1 (or the pseudogene TRBV3-2) and J is TRBJ1-2, with D unclear. Germline V gene data show CDR1 as LGHDT and CDR2 as YNNKEL (reference sequence). This CDR3 has 12 amino acids. CDR3 amino acids: CASSEDSYGYTF. Here the CDR3 DNA reads TGTGCCAGCAGCGAAGATAGCTATGGCTACACCTTC.

This clone was recorded only once. The chain is built from TRBV19 and TRBJ2-3; weak D call: TRBD2 (6 bases). Germline CDR1 reads LNHDA; CDR2 reads SQIVND (reference sequence). The CDR3 is made up of 16 amino acids. Trimming shortened V by 5 bases and J by 6 bases, and 21 bases separated the two germline ends. This chain's CDR3 is CASSPPPPRGLDTQYF. DNA for the CDR3: TGTGCCAGTAGTCCGCCGCCTCCGCGGGGTTTGGATACGCAGTATTTT.

The chain links TRBV2 to TRBJ2-7, with D tentatively TRBD2 (6 bases). This CDR3 contains 14 residues. Trimming removed 8 bases from V and 3 bases from J, with 17 bases in between. CDR1 and CDR2 from the germline V gene are SNHLY and FYNNEI. The DNA for the CDR3 is TGTGCCAGCGTTTCGGGGGTCCGGGGCTACGAGCAGTACTTC. This gives the protein CASVSGVRGYEQYF.

The J gene is TRBJ2-7, the V gene TRBV30, with a tentative D call TRBD2 (6 bases). The CDR3 extends over 15 amino acids. Germline V CDR1 and CDR2: GTSNPN, SVGIG (reference sequence). Between the trimmed V and J ends, which lost 3 bases and 4 bases, there was a span of 19 bases. CDR3 loop: CAWRNPDAGLYEQYF. The DNA of the CDR3 is TGTGCCTGGAGAAACCCGGATGCGGGGTTGTACGAGCAGTACTTC.

The chain links TRBV5-4 to TRBJ2-7; 11 bases match TRBD2. The CDR3 has 17 residues. The J segment lost 5 bases and the V segment lost 0 bases, leaving 10 bases of the junction unmatched. The germline CDR1 and CDR2 sequences are SGHNT and YYREEE (reference sequence). Here the CDR3 DNA reads TGTGCCAGCAGCTTGGCCTTATTTAGCGGGGGGGACAACGAGCAGTACTTC. Its protein is CASSLALFSGGDNEQYF.

The chain is built from TRBV21-1 and TRBJ2-3; the DNA was not compared with TRBD2, the D call given in the table. TRBV21-1 corresponds to a pseudogene. This CDR3 spans 17 amino acids. The CDR3 DNA follows: TGTGCCAGCAGCAGAGTAGCGGGGGGGCCTGGCACAGATACGCAGTATTTT. It encodes CASSRVAGGPGTDTQYF.

The chain recombines TRBV28 with TRBJ1-1; possible D gene TRBD1, 6 bases. The length of the CDR3 is 13 residues. Trimming pared 5 bases from V and 4 bases from J, leaving 11 bases between. Germline V lookup: CDR1 MDHEN, CDR2 SYDVKM. The chain's CDR3 is CASSGGGLTEAFF. CDR3 bases: TGTGCCAGCAGTGGGGGCGGACTCACTGAAGCTTTCTTT.

The CDR3 sequence: CATSRATTSGGWGSPDTQYF. The CDR3 bases are TGTGCCACCAGCAGAGCGACGACTAGCGGGGGCTGGGGGAGTCCAGATACGCAGTATTTT. The chain links TRBV15 to TRBJ2-3; 12 nucleotides agree with TRBD2. Germline lookup yields CDR1 LNHNV and CDR2 YYDKDF (reference sequence). J was trimmed by 4 bases and V by 1 base; bases with no gene match: 15. The CDR3 extends over 20 amino acids. The full variable domain, rest sourced from reference TRBV15 and TRBJ2-3, is DAMVIQNPRYQVTQFGKPVTLSCSQTLNHNVMYWYQQKSSQAPKLLFHYYDKDFNNEADTPDNFQSRRPNTSFCFLDIRSPGLGDTAMYLCATSRATTSGGWGSPDTQYFGPGTRLTVL.

The CDR3 loop reads CASSPGNRVVDTQYF. The CDR3 nucleotides are TGCGCCAGCAGCCCGGGGAACAGGGTGGTAGATACGCAGTATTTT. The J gene is TRBJ2-3, the V gene TRBV5-1; D may be TRBD1 (6 bases). The CDR3 is made up of 15 amino acids. Germline CDR1 and CDR2: SGHRS and YFSETQ. V lost 4 bases and J 5 bases, leaving 17 bases between the germline ends.

J is TRBJ2-3 and V is TRBV25-1; no clear D. CDR3 size: 17 residues. CDR1 is MGHDK, CDR2 SYGVNS, per germline. Trimming cost V 6 bases and J 6 bases, with 25 bases left between them. The CDR3 reads CASSLETGTSGYDTQYF. The CDR3 nucleotides read TGTGCCAGCAGCCTAGAAACTGGAACGTCGGGCTACGATACGCAGTATTTT.

This chain links TRBV5-4 with TRBJ2-1; D is perhaps TRBD2 (6 bases). Germline CDR1 is SGHNT and CDR2 is YYREEE (reference sequence). The CDR3 is 15 residues long. The ends were cut back, 1 base at V and 1 base at J, with 9 bases in the middle. CDR3 protein: CASSLLSGSYNEQFF. The CDR3 DNA is TGTGCCAGCAGCTTGCTTAGCGGATCCTACAATGAGCAGTTCTTC.

The V call is TRBV7-9, the J call TRBJ2-2; TRBD2 agrees at 8 bases. CDR1 SEHNR and CDR2 FQNEAQ come from the germline V gene (reference sequence). This CDR3 spans 15 amino acids. The V gene end was trimmed by 1 base and the J gene end by 2 bases; junction bases not matched to a gene: 0. The DNA for the CDR3 is TGTGCCAGCAGCTTAGGGACTAGCAACACCGGGGAGCTGTTTTTT. Encoded protein: CASSLGTSNTGELFF.

The V call is TRBV7-8, the J call TRBJ1-2; 9 nucleotides agree with TRBD1. The germline CDR1 and CDR2 sequences are SGHVS and FQNEAQ. The trim removed 5 bases at V and 7 bases at J, leaving 17 bases unmatched. The CDR3 totals 17 residues. CDR3 bases: TGTGCCAGCAGCGCGCCCGGGGCACAGGGGGCGGGAAGTGGCTACACCTTC. This gives the protein CASSAPGAQGAGSGYTF.

The chain is built from TRBV18 and TRBJ1-1; 9 bases align to TRBD1. The junction had 1 base not matched to a gene; V was cut back by 5 bases and J by 0 bases. CDR1 and CDR2 (germline): KGHSH, LQKENI. The CDR3 extends over 14 amino acids. CDR3 DNA sequence: TGTGCCAGCTCAAGGGACAGGGTGAACACTGAAGCTTTCTTT. Protein product: CASSRDRVNTEAFF.

The V and J genes are TRBV27 and TRBJ2-2; 10 bases agree with TRBD1. Looked up from germline, CDR1 is MNHEY and CDR2 is SMNVEV (reference sequence). V lost 10 bases and J lost 4; bases outside the gene matches: 6. The CDR3 length is 14 residues. The CDR3 sequence is CATKTGGSTGELFF. The CDR3, as DNA: TGTGCCACTAAGACAGGGGGCTCCACCGGGGAGCTGTTTTTT.

V is TRBV21-1 and J is TRBJ2-1; TRBD1, the table's D call, lacks a check against the DNA. TRBV21-1 counts as a pseudogene. The CDR3 length is 15 residues. The CDR3 loop is CASNDTGNSQGEQFF. The CDR3 DNA sequence: TGTGCCAGCAACGATACAGGAAATTCACAGGGTGAGCAGTTCTTC.

Worth noting for this clone: Within the sample, other DNA sequences also encode this same CDR3. V usage is TRBV9 and J usage is TRBJ2-5; weak D call: TRBD2 (5 bases). V lost 4 bases and J lost 3, with 13 bases in between. From germline, CDR1 is SGDLS and CDR2 YYNGEE. CDR3 length: 14 residues. The DNA for the CDR3 is TGTGCCAGCAGCCCAAATGCCGGGAAAGAGACCCAGTACTTC. This sequence encodes CASSPNAGKETQYF.

This chain connects TRBV6-5 to TRBJ1-5; TRBD1 might be the D (6 bases). The V and J ends lost 6 bases and 6 bases respectively, with 12 bases between them. In germline, CDR1 is MNHEY, CDR2 SVGAGI. The CDR3 covers 13 residues. The CDR3 loop is CASSADRLQPQHF. The CDR3 nucleotides read TGTGCCAGCAGCGCGGACAGACTTCAGCCCCAGCATTTT.

This clone occurred once. The rearrangement joins TRBV5-1 to TRBJ2-3; a possible D gene is TRBD2 (6 bases). Trimming removed 2 bases at V and 6 bases at J, with 13 bases between. CDR1 and CDR2 from the germline V gene are SGHRS and YFSETQ. The CDR3 has 14 amino acids. CDR3 amino acids: CASSLRDLPDTQYF. As DNA, the CDR3 is TGCGCCAGCAGCTTACGGGACTTACCCGATACGCAGTATTTT.

The chain couples TRBV28 to TRBJ2-2; 7 bases align to TRBD2. The CDR3 totals 15 residues. The ends lost 3 bases at V and 5 bases at J; junction bases unmatched: 6. From germline, CDR1 is MDHEN and CDR2 SYDVKM. CDR3 in amino acids: CASSLAGLVTGELFF. CDR3 sequence (DNA): TGTGCCAGCAGTTTGGCCGGACTAGTGACCGGGGAGCTGTTTTTT.

The V and J genes are TRBV19 and TRBJ1-2; D is ambiguous. This CDR3 region has 14 residues. Germline-derived CDR1 and CDR2 are LNHDA and SQIVND (reference sequence). The V end lost 6 bases, the J end lost 1 base, and 12 bases lay between the germline ends. The CDR3 region has the DNA TGTGCCAGTAGCCCAATGGCCGGTAACTATGGCTACACCTTC. This translates into CASSPMAGNYGYTF.

CDR3 bases: TGTGCCAGCAGCCAAGATGTGGTAAGCGGCAGCACAGATACGCAGTATTTT. The encoded protein is CASSQDVVSGSTDTQYF. This chain connects TRBV3-1 (or the pseudogene TRBV3-2) to TRBJ2-3; tentative D call: TRBD2 (5 bases). CDR1 and CDR2 from the germline V gene are LGHDT and YNNKEL (reference sequence). The CDR3 contains 17 residues. Trimming removed 0 bases from V and 0 bases from J, with 13 bases in between.